This passage covers 17 T cell receptor beta chains from one sample sequenced in a study of graft-versus-host responses after intestinal transplantation. Here immunoSEQ multiplex PCR was the method, and the copy in TCRdb shows in-frame clones only, minus some. The sample includes tens of thousands of clones, approximately 92% of them seen just once. Sequences were derived from bone marrow, sampled 700 to 850 days after intestinal transplantation. These receptors were collected from a human patient who received an intestinal transplant, so some T cells may come from the graft donor.

This clone was counted between two and nine times. The chain employs TRBV19 and TRBJ1-5, with 7 nucleotides matching TRBD1. The J segment lost 3 bases and the V segment lost 10 bases, leaving 3 bases of the junction unmatched. This CDR3 is 12 amino acids long. Germline V gene sequence: CDR1 LNHDA, CDR2 SQIVND (reference sequence). The CDR3 reads CATGGDNQPQHF. The CDR3 region has the DNA TGTGCCACAGGGGGGGACAATCAGCCCCAGCATTTT.

This clone has just one count. The V and J genes are TRBV27 and TRBJ2-1; no definite D call. Trimming left V 5 bases short and J 4 bases short, with 15 bases between. This CDR3 is built from 15 residues. Germline assignment: CDR1 MNHEY and CDR2 SMNVEV (reference sequence). CDR3 amino acids: CASSPPGREYNEQFF. In DNA, the CDR3 is TGTGCCAGCAGTCCGCCCGGGCGCGAGTACAATGAGCAGTTCTTC.

The rearrangement joins TRBV5-5 to TRBJ1-1, with no clear D. The CDR3 totals 14 residues. V was cut by 3 bases and J by 4 bases, with 13 bases left in between. The germline V gene has CDR1 SGHKS and CDR2 YYEKEE (reference sequence). The CDR3: CASSSFTLGTEAFF. The CDR3 coding sequence is TGTGCCAGCAGCTCATTCACCTTGGGCACTGAAGCTTTCTTT.

V gene TRBV15 combines with J gene TRBJ2-1; no clear D. The CDR3 sequence is 11 residues long. The V end was cut by 0 bases, the J end by 10 bases, with 4 bases between. The germline CDR1 and CDR2 sequences are LNHNV and YYDKDF (reference sequence). The CDR3 loop reads CATSRDGEQFF. DNA of the CDR3: TGTGCCACCAGCAGAGATGGGGAGCAGTTCTTC.

The chain is built from TRBV10-2 and TRBJ2-5, with 9 bases fitting TRBD2. Trimming at V came to 8 bases and at J to 1 base, leaving 20 bases not matched to a gene. Germline CDR1 reads WSHSY; CDR2 reads SAAADI. The CDR3 sequence is 19 residues long. In DNA, the CDR3 is TGCGCCAGCGGCCCGAGGATGCTAGCGGGAACTAATTTCCAAGAGACCCAGTACTTC. It yields the protein CASGPRMLAGTNFQETQYF.

CDR3 amino acids: CASTLDRRNTEAFF. For the CDR3, the DNA is TGTGCCAGCACCCTGGACAGGCGGAACACTGAAGCTTTCTTT. The rearrangement uses TRBV6-1 and TRBJ1-1, with 7 bases that match TRBD1. In germline, CDR1 is MNHNS, CDR2 SASEGT. CDR3 length: 14 residues. Losses at the gene ends were 7 bases for V and 1 base for J; bases not matched to a gene: 6.

This clone showed up just once. The CDR3 loop is CASSVFRSGVAPGRGQLFF. CDR3 bases: TGCGCCAGCAGTGTATTCAGATCTGGTGTGGCCCCCGGAAGGGGACAACTGTTTTTT. The chain couples TRBV10-2 to TRBJ1-4, with D tentatively TRBD1 (5 bases). The CDR3 has 19 residues. Germline V gene lookup returns CDR1 WSHSY and CDR2 SAAADI. Trimming stripped 4 bases from V and 12 bases from J, with 33 bases between.

The genes are TRBV13 and TRBJ1-1, with TRBD1 matching over 9 bases. The CDR3 sequence is 14 residues long. After removal of 6 bases from V and 8 bases from J, the junction contained 10 bases not matched to a gene. The germline V gene encodes CDR1 PRHDT and CDR2 FYEKMQ (reference sequence). CDR3 amino acids: CASRRARDRDEAFF. In DNA, the CDR3 is TGTGCCAGCAGAAGAGCCCGGGACAGGGACGAAGCTTTCTTT.

This rearrangement joins TRBV9 to TRBJ2-6, with no clear D. Germline V gives CDR1 SGDLS, CDR2 YYNGEE. This CDR3 is 17 amino acids long. The V end was cut by 0 bases, the J end by 0 bases, with 10 bases between. The CDR3 sequence is CASSVEALRSGANVLTF. CDR3 DNA sequence: TGTGCCAGCAGCGTAGAAGCCCTACGCTCTGGGGCCAACGTCCTGACTTTC.

The table lists this clone with a few counts. This chain links TRBV2 with TRBJ1-3, with D uncertain. V was clipped by 4 bases and J by 1 base, with 5 bases between them. The CDR3 is 13 residues long. Germline CDR1 and CDR2: SNHLY and FYNNEI. CDR3 sequence (DNA): TGTGCCAGCAGTGGGACGTCTGGAAACACCATATATTTT. This translates into CASSGTSGNTIYF.

V is TRBV7-3 and J is TRBJ2-7; D perhaps matches TRBD2 (6 bases). The CDR3 runs 13 residues. Germline V CDR1 and CDR2: SGHTA, FQGTGA. V was clipped by 3 bases and J by 3 bases, with 9 bases between them. CDR3 sequence: CASSLGGNYEQYF. Here the CDR3 DNA reads TGTGCCAGCAGCTTGGGGGGAAACTACGAGCAGTACTTC.

This chain's CDR3 is CASSPLGGSNYGYTF. The DNA of the CDR3 is TGTGCCAGCAGCCCCCTCGGGGGATCTAACTATGGCTACACCTTC. The V and J genes are TRBV7-3 and TRBJ1-2, with a possible D match to TRBD1 (5 bases). The CDR3 has 15 amino acids. V lost 5 bases and J lost 0, with 13 bases in between. The V gene's germline CDR1 is SGHTA and CDR2 FQGTGA.

The rearrangement links TRBV7-9 to TRBJ2-3; D gene uncertain. V was shortened by 2 bases and J by 2 bases, with 11 bases between the two germline ends. This CDR3 spans 15 amino acids. The germline V gene encodes CDR1 SEHNR and CDR2 FQNEAQ (reference sequence). In DNA, the CDR3 is TGTGCCAGCAGCTTACAGTACGAGATCACAGATACGCAGTATTTT. Translating gives CASSLQYEITDTQYF. Full variable domain (remainder filled in from reference TRBV7-9 and TRBJ2-3): DTGVSQNPRHKITKRGQNVTFRCDPISEHNRLYWYRQTLGQGPEFLTYFQNEAQLEKSRLLSDRFSAERPKGSFSTLEIQRTEQGDSAMYLCASSLQYEITDTQYFGPGTRLTVL.

This sequence joins TRBV7-2 and TRBJ2-7; D is uncertain. V shed 2 bases and J shed 5 bases, with 13 bases lying between them. Germline V gives CDR1 SGHTA, CDR2 FQGNSA. This CDR3 has 14 amino acids. The CDR3 here is CASSLMVGWDEQYF. In DNA form, the CDR3 reads TGTGCCAGCAGCTTAATGGTAGGATGGGACGAGCAGTACTTC.

The V call is TRBV5-1, the J call TRBJ2-5; TRBD2 matches at 9 bases. CDR1 and CDR2 from the germline V gene are SGHRS and YFSETQ. The CDR3 spans 16 residues. After removal of 4 bases from V and 5 bases from J, the junction contained 12 bases not matched to a gene. CDR3 in DNA: TGCGCCAGCAGCGACCCTTTGGCGGGAGGGTCGGAGACCCAGTACTTC. It yields the protein CASSDPLAGGSETQYF.

A remark on this clone: Germline is not matched at one junction end, which may reflect a read error. This chain connects TRBV5-3 to TRBJ1-3; maybe TRBD1 (6 bases). TRBV5-3 is classed as an ORF, of uncertain function. CDR3 length: 15 residues. DNA of the CDR3: TGTGCCAGCAGCTTTGAGGACAGCTCTGGAAACACCATATATTTT. It codes for CASSFEDSSGNTIYF.

The V call is TRBV6-5, the J call TRBJ1-1; maybe TRBD1 (5 bases). The ends were cut back, 4 bases at V and 3 bases at J, with 9 bases in the middle. The CDR3 spans 13 residues. Germline CDR1 reads MNHEY; CDR2 reads SVGAGI. In DNA form, the CDR3 reads TGTGCCAGCAGTTTTTTAGGGGACACTGAAGCTTTCTTT. This translates into CASSFLGDTEAFF.